A selection of T cell receptor beta chains follows, all from one sample in a study of cytomegalovirus exposure and HLA in healthy donors. The repertoire was sequenced with immunoSEQ multiplex PCR; TCRdb's copy has only in-frame clones and lacks some. Of fewer than 150,000 clones detected, approximately 85% appear once; the ten largest clones hold roughly 5.3%. Specimen: PBMCs. Receptor source: a man aged 18-30 years in good health and CMV-seronegative. Both conserved end residues are part of each CDR3. The D gene is left open where the match is weak. Size values are once, few and many counts, or a class for expanded clones, and some rows have none.

d_call	clone_size	v_call	j_call	cdr3_aa	cdr3_nt
TRBD1	.	TRBV28	TRBJ1-5	CASSLRQGDQPQHF	TGTGCCAGCAGTCTGAGACAGGGGGATCAGCCCCAGCATTTT
.	.	TRBV27	TRBJ2-1	CASLGGGPSSYNEQFF	TGTGCCAGCCTTGGGGGCGGGCCGAGCTCCTACAATGAGCAGTTCTTC
TRBD2	.	TRBV6-5	TRBJ2-1	CASRSGRGVSDEQFF	TGTGCCAGCAGGTCGGGACGGGGGGTGAGCGATGAGCAGTTCTTC
TRBD1	.	TRBV6-5	TRBJ2-3	CASSYGTGSTDTQYF	TGTGCCAGCAGTTACGGGACAGGGAGCACAGATACGCAGTATTTT
TRBD1	.	TRBV14	TRBJ2-7	CASSLTGTAYEQYF	TGTGCCAGCAGCCTGACCGGGACAGCCTACGAGCAGTACTTC
TRBD1	.	TRBV5-1	TRBJ2-7	CASSYGTGINEQYF	TGCGCCAGCAGCTATGGGACAGGGATCAACGAGCAGTACTTC
.	.	TRBV6-1	TRBJ1-1	CASSEASGMNTEAFF	TGTGCCAGCAGTGAAGCGTCGGGGATGAACACTGAAGCTTTCTTT
TRBD1	.	TRBV4-2	TRBJ1-5	CASSQDGQGLQPQHF	TGTGCCAGCAGCCAAGACGGACAGGGTCTTCAGCCCCAGCATTTT
TRBD1	few	TRBV5-1	TRBJ1-2	CASSGTTGNYGYTF	TGCGCCAGCAGCGGGACGACAGGGAACTATGGCTACACCTTC
.	.	TRBV5-6	TRBJ2-2	CASSFRSARDTGELFF	TGTGCCAGCAGCTTCCGGTCAGCCCGGGACACCGGGGAGCTGTTTTTT
TRBD1	.	TRBV9	TRBJ1-4	CASSPRTGEKLFF	TGTGCCAGCAGCCCCCGGACAGGTGAAAAACTGTTTTTT
.	.	TRBV2	TRBJ2-2	CASSQAPPPGELFF	TGTGCCAGCAGCCAAGCCCCGCCCCCCGGGGAGCTGTTTTTT
.	.	TRBV7-9	TRBJ2-5	CASSLVRGGQETQYF	TGTGCCAGCAGCTTAGTGAGGGGGGGCCAGGAGACCCAGTACTTC
TRBD2	.	TRBV11-3	TRBJ2-2	CASSPSGSTGELFF	TGTGCCAGCAGCCCCAGCGGGAGCACCGGGGAGCTGTTTTTT
TRBD1	.	TRBV6-6	TRBJ1-2	CASSHDRGYGYTF	TGTGCCAGCAGCCACGACAGGGGATACGGCTACACCTTC
TRBD1	few	TRBV2	TRBJ2-7	CASGTGWVYEQYF	TGTGCCAGCGGGACAGGGTGGGTCTACGAGCAGTACTTC
TRBD1	.	TRBV5-1	TRBJ2-2	CASRSDRGRAGELFF	TGCGCCAGCAGGTCGGACAGGGGGCGGGCCGGGGAGCTGTTTTTT